Sequencing of this T cell receptor beta chain was carried out in a study of post-analysis software for immune sequencing data. Study as a whole: The study covered relapsing-remitting, secondary progressive and progressive-relapsing courses of multiple sclerosis.

cDNA libraries of TCR beta carried unique molecular identifiers. Input populations of 1 to 10 million T cells gave rise to around 500,000 cDNA molecules. A single record per CDR3 protein comes from TCRdb applying MiXCR to the PCR reads. Here the sample spans 820,000 or so distinct CDR3 sequences, approximately 50% being singletons. Study observations and caveats: Samples prepared in the same batch strongly co-clustered by F measure. Versus controls, multiple sclerosis patients showed significantly lower diversity (normalized Chao1). When patients were compared with controls, 4 or 5 TRBV segments were more frequent, TRBV5-6, TRBV5-1 and TRBV20-1 among them.

The CDR3 loop spans 13 amino acids. V lost 5 bases to trimming and J lost 0 bases, with 10 bases between them. Germline CDR1 DFQATT, CDR2 SNEGSKA (reference sequence). Note on this clonotype: The antigen is unknown.

Source material: blood. The TCR was taken from a girl aged 10 to 17 with multiple sclerosis. V gene TRBV20-1 combines with J gene TRBJ1-1; a weak D match, TRBD1 (5 bases). Here the CDR3 reads CSAYRSMNTEAFF. Here the CDR3 DNA reads TGCAGTGCTTACAGGTCCATGAACACTGAAGCTTTCTTT.